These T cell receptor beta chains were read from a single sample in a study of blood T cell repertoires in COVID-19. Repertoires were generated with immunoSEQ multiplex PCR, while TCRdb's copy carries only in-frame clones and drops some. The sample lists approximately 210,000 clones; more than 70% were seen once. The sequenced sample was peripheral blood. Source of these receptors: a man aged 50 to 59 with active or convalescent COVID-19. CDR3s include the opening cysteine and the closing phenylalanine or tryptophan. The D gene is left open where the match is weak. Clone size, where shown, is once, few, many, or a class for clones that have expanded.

TGTGCCAGCAGTGAGGGTAGCGGGACACGCACAGATACGCAGTATTTT	CASSEGSGTRTDTQYF	TRBD2	.	TRBJ2-3	TRBV6-1
TGTGCCTGGCACTACTCTGGAAACACCATATATTTT	CAWHYSGNTIYF	.	.	TRBJ1-3	TRBV30
TGTGCCAGCTCACCAAATGGGGGGAGCAATCAGCCCCAGCATTTT	CASSPNGGSNQPQHF	.	.	TRBJ1-5	TRBV18
TGTGCCAGCAGTTACACTTCTAGTGACTTATCAGATACGCAGTATTTT	CASSYTSSDLSDTQYF	.	.	TRBJ2-3	TRBV6-2/TRBV6-3
TGTGCCAGTAACCGGGACAGGGGGGGAAAAAAAACTGAAGCTTTCTTT	CASNRDRGGKKTEAFF	TRBD1	.	TRBJ1-1	TRBV19
TGTGCCAGCAGCCCCCGGACTGAAGTCTACGAGCAGTACTTC	CASSPRTEVYEQYF	.	.	TRBJ2-7	TRBV9
TGTGCCAGCAGCGGAGGGGCAGAGACCCAGTACTTC	CASSGGAETQYF	.	.	TRBJ2-5	TRBV5-4
TGTGCCAGCAGTGAATTGGCCCAAGAGACCCAGTACTTC	CASSELAQETQYF	.	.	TRBJ2-5	TRBV25-1
TGTGCCAGTAACGCGGCACAACAAGAGACCCAGTACTTC	CASNAAQQETQYF	.	.	TRBJ2-5	TRBV19
TGTGCCAGCAGCCGGGACGCTAGCGGGAGCAGGGAGCTGTTTTTT	CASSRDASGSRELFF	TRBD2	.	TRBJ2-2	TRBV4-2
TGTGCCAGTAGTATCGGGGTCTCTGGGGCCAACGTCCTGACTTTC	CASSIGVSGANVLTF	.	.	TRBJ2-6	TRBV19
TGTGCCATCAAAGGGACAGGGGATCGCTATGGCTACACCTTC	CAIKGTGDRYGYTF	TRBD1	.	TRBJ1-2	TRBV10-3
TGCGCCAGCAGCTTGGGTGACAATAACTATGGCTACACCTTC	CASSLGDNNYGYTF	.	few	TRBJ1-2	TRBV5-1
TGTGCCAGTAGTCTCGGGATGATTACGAACACTGAAGCTTTCTTT	CASSLGMITNTEAFF	.	.	TRBJ1-1	TRBV19
TGTGCCAGCAGTTACGGTGGACAGGGGGGACAGCCCCAGCATTTT	CASSYGGQGGQPQHF	TRBD1	.	TRBJ1-5	TRBV6-6
TGTGCCTGGAGTCTAGGACTAGCTTTTGAGACCCAGTACTTC	CAWSLGLAFETQYF	TRBD2	few	TRBJ2-5	TRBV30
TGTGCCAGCAGTTACTCCCCACTAGCGACTAACACCGGGGAGCTGTTTTTT	CASSYSPLATNTGELFF	TRBD2	.	TRBJ2-2	TRBV6-2/TRBV6-3
TGTGCCAGCAGCTTGGGGGGCCCCTCTTCAAGTCTAGTAGGCTACACCTTC	CASSLGGPSSSLVGYTF	.	.	TRBJ1-2	TRBV5-4
TGTGCCAGCAGTTTCCGGGACAGGGCTGAAGCTTTCTTT	CASSFRDRAEAFF	TRBD1	.	TRBJ1-1	TRBV6-5
TGTGCCAGCAGCCAAAATCTAGCGGGAGATCCCGAGCAGTACTTC	CASSQNLAGDPEQYF	TRBD2	few	TRBJ2-7	TRBV3-1/TRBV3-2
TGTGCCAGCAGCTCAAGCCCTCACGAGCAGTACTTC	CASSSSPHEQYF	.	.	TRBJ2-7	TRBV11-1
TGTGCCAGCACCTTTGGGACTAGCGGGAGACACCAAGAGACCCAGTACTTC	CASTFGTSGRHQETQYF	TRBD2	once	TRBJ2-5	TRBV7-9
TGTGCCATCAGTGGGGCCCAGAACACTGAAGCTTTCTTT	CAISGAQNTEAFF	.	.	TRBJ1-1	TRBV10-3
TGTGCCAGCAGCTTCGCGACAGGTACCTACGAGCAGTACTTC	CASSFATGTYEQYF	.	few	TRBJ2-7	TRBV7-2
TGCGCCAGCAGCCAGGGGCCGACCTACGAGCAGTACTTC	CASSQGPTYEQYF	.	.	TRBJ2-7	TRBV4-3
TGTGCCAGTAGTATCGGAGGGGGACAGGGCATCAATGAGCAGTTCTTC	CASSIGGGQGINEQFF	TRBD1	.	TRBJ2-1	TRBV19
TGTGCCTGGAGCCCTCTGTCCGGGACAGTCACTACTGAAGCTTTCTTT	CAWSPLSGTVTTEAFF	TRBD1	.	TRBJ1-1	TRBV30